Below, 26 T cell receptor beta chains from the same sample are listed, as sequenced in a study of cytomegalovirus exposure and HLA in healthy donors. Primers: 60 Vbeta forward and 13 Jbeta reverse. TCRdb's table, derived via immunoSEQ multiplex PCR, lists solely in-frame clones and lacks some. Counted here are approximately 88,000 clones, approximately 80% occurring once; the ten biggest clones make up approximately 5%. The sample consisted of PBMCs. These receptors were taken from a man in his thirties or forties in good health and CMV-seropositive.

The genes are TRBV14 and TRBJ1-3; D gene ambiguous. This CDR3 comprises 17 residues. Germline lookup yields CDR1 SGHDN and CDR2 FVKESK. Trimming cost V 3 bases and J 0 bases, with 15 bases left between them. As DNA, the CDR3 is TGTGCCAGCAGCCAGACTAAATCGGGTCCCTCTGGAAACACCATATATTTT. Translating gives CASSQTKSGPSGNTIYF.

This clone was picked up one time. The CDR3 reads CASTQGIRDYNEQFF. The DNA of the CDR3 is TGTGCCAGCACCCAAGGGATCAGGGATTACAATGAGCAGTTCTTC. The chain joins TRBV6-5 to TRBJ2-1, with D possibly TRBD1 on 5 matching bases. CDR1 and CDR2 (germline): MNHEY, SVGAGI. V was trimmed by 7 bases and J by 4 bases, leaving 17 bases between them. This CDR3 contains 15 residues.

V and J are TRBV5-1 and TRBJ2-1, with D uncertain. Germline V CDR1 and CDR2: SGHRS, YFSETQ. This CDR3 is 12 amino acids long. V was cut by 4 bases and J by 10 bases, with 12 bases left in between. The CDR3 region has the DNA TGCGCCAGCAGCGACCACCTAGGAGAGCAGTTCTTC. Its translation is CASSDHLGEQFF.

This chain connects TRBV28 to TRBJ2-5, with TRBD2 matching 7 bases. TRBJ2-7 matches the DNA end more closely, so the J call is doubtful. The CDR3 extends over 13 amino acids. In germline, CDR1 is MDHEN, CDR2 SYDVKM. The CDR3 nucleotides are TGTGCCAGCAATCCGGCTAGCGGTTACGAGCAGTACTTC. It codes for CASNPASGYEQYF.

CDR3 nucleotides: TGTGCCAGCAGCCATGGGGCGGCGGCAACTAATGAAAAACTGTTTTTT. Protein: CASSHGAAATNEKLFF. The chain has TRBV11-2 and TRBJ1-4; possible D gene TRBD1, 5 bases. Germline V gives CDR1 SGHAT, CDR2 FQNNGV. The CDR3 sequence is 16 residues long. The V gene lost 5 bases and the J gene lost 0 bases, with 13 bases spanning the gap.

This chain joins TRBV15 and TRBJ1-5; D is unclear. The CDR3 extends over 12 amino acids. Trimming stripped 0 bases from V and 11 bases from J, with 8 bases between. The germline V gene has CDR1 LNHNV and CDR2 YYDKDF (reference sequence). The CDR3 protein is CATSRDRGAQHF. CDR3 nucleotides: TGTGCCACCAGCAGAGATCGGGGAGCCCAGCATTTT.

Of note for this clone: The same CDR3 also results from other DNA sequences found in this sample. CDR3 in amino acids: CASSLGGGGLSGSHEQYF. CDR3 bases: TGTGCCAGCAGCCTAGGAGGAGGAGGGCTCTCCGGCAGCCACGAGCAGTACTTC. The chain is built from TRBV7-9 and TRBJ2-7; tentatively, D is TRBD2 (6 bases). CDR3 length: 18 amino acids. Germline V gene sequence: CDR1 SEHNR, CDR2 FQNEAQ (reference sequence). With 5 bases removed from V and 5 bases from J, the gap between germline ends came to 28 bases.

The chain combines TRBV7-3 with TRBJ1-1; no definite D call. The germline V gene encodes CDR1 SGHTA and CDR2 FQGTGA. CDR3 length equals 15 residues. V lost 2 bases, J lost 1 base, and 11 bases lay in between. The CDR3 reads CASSLDRSGNTEAFF. The CDR3, as DNA: TGTGCCAGCAGCTTAGACCGATCAGGGAACACTGAAGCTTTCTTT.

J is TRBJ1-1 and V is TRBV27; tentatively, D is TRBD1 (5 bases). The V gene lost 0 bases and the J gene lost 5 bases, with 16 bases spanning the gap. The CDR3 extends over 16 amino acids. Germline V CDR1 and CDR2: MNHEY, SMNVEV (reference sequence). CDR3 sequence reads: CASSLSPPRGRTEAFF. The CDR3 DNA sequence: TGTGCCAGCAGTTTATCGCCCCCCCGGGGGAGAACTGAAGCTTTCTTT.

This CDR3 is CASRDSSYSNQPQHF. As DNA, the CDR3 is TGTGCCAGTAGGGACAGTTCATATAGCAATCAGCCCCAGCATTTT. This chain uses TRBV27 with TRBJ1-5; 7 bases line up with TRBD1. The CDR3 loop spans 15 amino acids. Germline V gene data show CDR1 as MNHEY and CDR2 as SMNVEV (reference sequence). The V and J ends lost 9 bases and 0 bases, in that order; junction bases with no gene match: 8.

The J gene is TRBJ2-7, the V gene TRBV9, with 7 bases matching TRBD2. The CDR3 totals 14 residues. V lost 0 bases to trimming and J lost 5 bases; unmatched junction nucleotides: 5. Germline-derived CDR1 and CDR2 are SGDLS and YYNGEE. DNA for the CDR3: TGTGCCAGCAGCGTAGGGACTAGACCTAACGAGCAGTACTTC. Its protein product is CASSVGTRPNEQYF.

The gene calls are TRBV15 and TRBJ2-7; 7 nucleotides match TRBD1. V lost 6 bases to trimming and J lost 3 bases; unmatched junction nucleotides: 8. CDR3 length equals 14 residues. Germline V gene data show CDR1 as LNHNV and CDR2 as YYDKDF (reference sequence). CDR3 in DNA: TGTGCCACCAGGTCCCGGGACAGCCTCTACGAGCAGTACTTC. This translates into CATRSRDSLYEQYF.

The chain recombines TRBV5-4 with TRBJ2-3; 12 bases map to TRBD2. This CDR3 region has 20 residues. The V and J ends lost 3 bases and 7 bases, in that order; junction bases with no gene match: 21. The germline gives CDR1 SGHNT, CDR2 YYREEE (reference sequence). CDR3 nucleotide sequence: TGTGCCAGCAGCTCAGGACAAAACAGACTAGCGGGAGTGATTGGGAATACGCAGTATTTT. Its translation: CASSSGQNRLAGVIGNTQYF.

V usage is TRBV7-9 and J usage is TRBJ2-7, with TRBD1 identical over 7 bases. The CDR3 loop spans 14 amino acids. J was trimmed by 2 bases and V by 4 bases; bases with no gene match: 5. Germline CDR1 reads SEHNR; CDR2 reads FQNEAQ (reference sequence). The CDR3 reads CASSSQDRTYEQYF. As DNA, the CDR3 is TGTGCCAGCAGCTCTCAGGACAGGACCTACGAGCAGTACTTC.

This clone was counted between two and nine times. The chain recombines TRBV11-2 with TRBJ1-1; D unclear. Germline-derived CDR1 and CDR2 are SGHAT and FQNNGV. V was pared by 4 bases and J by 7 bases, with 13 bases between. The CDR3 is made up of 13 amino acids. CDR3 region: CASSSSIGVEAFF. The DNA for the CDR3 is TGTGCCAGCAGCTCATCGATTGGAGTTGAAGCTTTCTTT.

The rearrangement uses TRBV6-5 and TRBJ1-4; possibly TRBD1 for D (5 bases). The CDR3 is 15 amino acids. The germline gives CDR1 MNHEY, CDR2 SVGAGI. The V end was cut by 0 bases, the J end by 1 base, with 6 bases between. CDR3 amino acids: CASSYSGGTNEKLFF. CDR3 bases: TGTGCCAGCAGTTACTCGGGGGGAACTAATGAAAAACTGTTTTTT.

The genes are TRBV29-1 and TRBJ1-1; 8 bases are shared with TRBD1. Germline V gives CDR1 SQVTM, CDR2 ANQGSEA. The V gene end was trimmed by 7 bases and the J gene end by 5 bases; junction bases not matched to a gene: 9. The CDR3 totals 13 residues. In nucleotides, the CDR3 is TGCAGCGCCCCAAGGACAGGGAGGACTGAAGCTTTCTTT. This sequence encodes CSAPRTGRTEAFF.

This clone was observed once. The chain combines TRBV7-9 with TRBJ1-4, with D unclear. This CDR3 spans 12 amino acids. The V end was cut by 1 base, the J end by 8 bases, with 5 bases between. CDR1 and CDR2 from the germline V gene are SEHNR and FQNEAQ (reference sequence). The CDR3 loop reads CASSLGGEKLFF. In DNA form, the CDR3 reads TGTGCCAGCAGCTTAGGAGGAGAAAAACTGTTTTTT.

J is TRBJ2-7 and V is TRBV7-3, with D hard to call. Germline-derived CDR1 and CDR2 are SGHTA and FQGTGA. The CDR3 length is 14 residues. V dropped 3 bases and J dropped 0 bases, with 9 bases sitting between them. CDR3 in DNA: TGTGCCAGCAGCTTTAGTGAGTTCTCCTACGAGCAGTACTTC. It translates to CASSFSEFSYEQYF. Full variable domain (missing parts from reference TRBV7-3 and TRBJ2-7): GAGVSQTPSNKVTEKGKYVELRCDPISGHTALYWYRQSLGQGPEFLIYFQGTGAADDSGLPNDRFFAVRPEGSVSTLKIQRTERGDSAVYLCASSFSEFSYEQYFGPGTRLTVT.

CDR3 sequence: CSVPSLAGPETQYF. In DNA form, the CDR3 reads TGCAGCGTTCCCAGCCTAGCGGGACCTGAGACGCAGTATTTT. J is TRBJ2-3 and V is TRBV29-1; 9 bases are shared with TRBD2. Losses at the gene ends were 5 bases for V and 9 bases for J; bases not matched to a gene: 12. The germline V gene has CDR1 SQVTM and CDR2 ANQGSEA. The CDR3 has 14 residues.

V usage is TRBV28 and J usage is TRBJ2-1; D is ambiguous. V lost 3 bases and J 4 bases, leaving 13 bases between the germline ends. This CDR3 has 15 amino acids. Germline values: CDR1 MDHEN, CDR2 SYDVKM. CDR3 in amino acids: CASSFAGARYNEQFF. Written as DNA, the CDR3 is TGTGCCAGCAGTTTCGCTGGAGCAAGGTACAATGAGCAGTTCTTC.

This clone was seen once. The chain is built from TRBV18 and TRBJ1-1, with 7 bases fitting TRBD1. The trim removed 3 bases at V and 9 bases at J, leaving 13 bases unmatched. The CDR3 length is 15 residues. From germline, CDR1 is KGHSH and CDR2 LQKENI. DNA for the CDR3: TGTGCCAGCTCACCCCCCGGTCGACAGGGAGAGAAAGCTTTCTTT. Residues: CASSPPGRQGEKAFF.

The chain couples TRBV18 to TRBJ1-3; D call uncertain. The CDR3 contains 15 residues. V dropped 3 bases and J dropped 1 base, with 10 bases sitting between them. Germline CDR1 is KGHSH and CDR2 is LQKENI. CDR3 residues: CASSPVRTSGNTIYF. For the CDR3, the DNA is TGTGCCAGCTCACCCGTAAGGACTTCTGGAAACACCATATATTTT.

The chain recombines TRBV5-4 with TRBJ2-1, with D perhaps matching TRBD2 (6 bases). Trimming took off 2 bases at V and 6 bases at J, with 12 bases between the two ends. This CDR3 is 14 amino acids long. The V gene's germline CDR1 is SGHNT and CDR2 YYREEE (reference sequence). The CDR3 DNA sequence: TGTGCCAGCAGCTTACTAGCTTGGGGCAATGAGCAGTTCTTC. Protein sequence: CASSLLAWGNEQFF.

This clone showed up just a few times. The V gene is TRBV7-2, the J gene TRBJ1-5; 7 nucleotides agree with TRBD1. CDR3 length: 18 residues. V lost 0 bases, J lost 2 bases, and 10 bases stayed unmatched. Germline V gene sequence: CDR1 SGHTA, CDR2 FQGNSA. DNA for the CDR3: TGTGCCAGCAGCTTAGCCCCCTACAGGGGACGGGGCAATCAGCCCCAGCATTTT. This codes for CASSLAPYRGRGNQPQHF.

This clone was detected only a few times. This specimen includes other DNA sequences encoding the same CDR3. The chain couples TRBV6-6 to TRBJ1-2; 11 bases match TRBD1. Germline V gene sequence: CDR1 MNHNY, CDR2 SVGAGI (reference sequence). V shed 5 bases, J shed 3 bases, and the junction held 8 bases outside the gene matches. CDR3 length equals 16 residues. CDR3 nucleotide sequence: TGTGCCAGCAGTCCCAGGACAGGGGGCAACGACTATGGCTACACCTTC. This translates into CASSPRTGGNDYGYTF.